Detailed here is one T cell receptor beta chain. Its antigen is unknown. The sample originates from a study of cytomegalovirus exposure and HLA in healthy donors. Notes on the study in general: An Asian-associated ancestry cluster reportedly showed fewer N-insertions than the approximately 700-donor mean in a later analysis. TCR beta chain V- and J-gene trimming was linked, in a later analysis, to a missense variant in DCLRE1C.

The CDR3 loop spans 16 amino acids. Germline loops: CDR1 LNHDA, CDR2 SQIVND (reference sequence). V was cut by 2 bases and J by 5 bases, with 13 bases left in between. PCR amplification relied on 60 Vbeta primers (plus 13 Jbeta primers). Measured with immunoSEQ multiplex PCR; TCRdb has only the in-frame clones, and not every one. Altogether roughly 130,000 clones are present, approximately 80% being singletons, with the ten largest covering 1%. Each donor was healthy, and each was a bone marrow donor. The source is a human donor in good health. Material: PBMCs. The chain recombines TRBV19 with TRBJ1-6; D might be TRBD1 (5 bases). CDR3 coding DNA: TGTGCCAGTAGTATATCGCAGGGTGTGAATAATTCACCCCTCCACTTT. Translated, it gives CASSISQGVNNSPLHF.